This TCR beta chain was retrieved from a study of T cells in localized non-small cell lung cancer (dated by TCRdb to between 2020 and 2021). Study-wide context: The study examined T cell repertoires in roughly 240 patients with early-stage NSCLC and compared tumors with uninvolved tumor-adjacent lungs. A mean age of around 66 years was recorded for the NSCLC patients, of whom under 150 were male and 107 were female. The cohort comprised roughly 230 treatment-naïve NSCLC patients with resected, localized lung tumors. Overall study results and their limits: Uninvolved tumor-adjacent lung showed the highest T cell clonality, higher than tumor, which suggests more focused antigenic responses in the adjacent lung. Higher T cell density in blood was associated with longer overall survival, whereas higher clonality in adjacent lung was associated with shorter survival. Because of the exploratory design, TCR variables were selected using unadjusted p-values without false-discovery rate correction. Of the top 100 tumor clones, a median of approximately 60 were detected in paired uninvolved adjacent lung; roughly 26 were also among that lung's top 100. Multi-region tumor sequencing was not performed, so intratumor heterogeneity could not be excluded.

At diagnosis, tumor, uninvolved tumor-adjacent lung and peripheral blood were collected and then preserved as a mix of FFPE and fresh-frozen material. For TCR repertoire profiling, blood samples were analyzed as peripheral blood mononuclear cells. In the case of this clone: What antigen it recognizes has not been identified. Qualities for individual bases were not recorded, and no much larger clone is one base off.

The immunoSEQ Assay was used to sequence TCR beta CDR3 regions from DNA. The original methods were these. T cell density was computed as TCR beta template counts normalized to usable DNA estimated by amplifying housekeeping genes. Using the preseqR package, richness was estimated by extrapolating to 120,000 templates for tissue samples and 400,000 templates for PBMC samples. Clonality was defined as one minus Pielou's evenness. To identify tissue-enriched TCRs, differential abundance testing was run on productive amino-acid clonotypes with a minimum total count of 5 and an alpha of 0.1. The Jaccard Index and the Morisita Overlap Index were used to quantify repertoire overlap between compartments. GLIPH clustered TCR beta CDR3s with public tetramer-defined viral CDR3s; viral motifs required at least three viral sequences plus V-gene enrichment. Drawn from immuneACCESS, this table holds only the in-frame rearrangements with V and J called that TCRdb kept. Clones are partly lost; checked studies trace under half to an unresolved V gene and leave the rest unexplained. V, J and clone size reflect that table, while D and trimming were determined from the DNA. This sample holds around 64,000 clones; roughly 90% were observed only once. Together, the top ten hold about 20% of the sample.

CDR1 is given as SEHNR and CDR2 as FQNEAQ, both from the germline V gene (reference sequence). The CDR3 has 12 amino acids, counting the end cysteine and phenylalanine. Of all the DNA, just the CDR3 is kept, 36 bases in frame from base 1. V gives up 7 bases and J gives up 2 bases, and the segment between their germline ends measures 7 bases. The receptor comes from a man aged 40 to 70 with stage I lung adenocarcinoma. The V gene is TRBV7-9 and the J gene is TRBJ2-3; the D gene identity is not certain. The starting material was peripheral blood, obtained before any cancer treatment. The CDR3 has the sequence CASIGSTDTQYF. The nucleotide sequence is TGTGCCAGCATAGGCTCCACAGATACGCAGTATTTT.